This T cell receptor (beta chain) was sequenced for a study of Graves' ophthalmopathy and Graves' hyperthyroidism. V was cut by 2 bases and J by 1 base, with 8 bases left in between. The CDR3 spans 14 residues. CDR1 is MNHEY and CDR2 is SVGAGI in the germline V gene. Researchers took RNA transcripts and amplified TCR beta CDR3 regions from them. First-round RT-PCR used HTBI primers; second-round multiplex PCR followed. TCRdb fed the multiplex PCR reads into MiXCR, producing one record per CDR3 protein. In the table there are 350,000 or so distinct CDR3 sequences, about a sixth of which are singletons.

This TCR derives from an adult man with Graves' ophthalmopathy. Sequencing was performed on peripheral blood. This chain joins TRBV6-5 and TRBJ1-1, with D uncertain. The CDR3 DNA reads TGTGCCAGCAGTTACGGGTACCAGAACACTGAAGCTTTCTTT. It encodes CASSYGYQNTEAFF.